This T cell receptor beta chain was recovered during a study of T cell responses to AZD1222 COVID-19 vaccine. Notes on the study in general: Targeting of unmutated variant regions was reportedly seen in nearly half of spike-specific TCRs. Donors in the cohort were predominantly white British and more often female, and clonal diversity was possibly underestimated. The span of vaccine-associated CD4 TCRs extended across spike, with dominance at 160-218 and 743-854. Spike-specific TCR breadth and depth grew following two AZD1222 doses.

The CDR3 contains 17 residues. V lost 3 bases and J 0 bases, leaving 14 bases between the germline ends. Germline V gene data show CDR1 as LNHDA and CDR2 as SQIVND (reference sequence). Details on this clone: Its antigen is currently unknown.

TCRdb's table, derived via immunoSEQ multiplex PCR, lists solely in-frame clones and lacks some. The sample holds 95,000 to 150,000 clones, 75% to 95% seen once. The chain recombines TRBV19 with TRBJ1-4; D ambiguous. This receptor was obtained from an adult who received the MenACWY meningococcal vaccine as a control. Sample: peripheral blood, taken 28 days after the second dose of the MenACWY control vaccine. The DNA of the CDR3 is TGTGCCAGTAGTATTTCCATGTCGGCAACAACTAATGAAAAACTGTTTTTT. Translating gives CASSISMSATTNEKLFF.